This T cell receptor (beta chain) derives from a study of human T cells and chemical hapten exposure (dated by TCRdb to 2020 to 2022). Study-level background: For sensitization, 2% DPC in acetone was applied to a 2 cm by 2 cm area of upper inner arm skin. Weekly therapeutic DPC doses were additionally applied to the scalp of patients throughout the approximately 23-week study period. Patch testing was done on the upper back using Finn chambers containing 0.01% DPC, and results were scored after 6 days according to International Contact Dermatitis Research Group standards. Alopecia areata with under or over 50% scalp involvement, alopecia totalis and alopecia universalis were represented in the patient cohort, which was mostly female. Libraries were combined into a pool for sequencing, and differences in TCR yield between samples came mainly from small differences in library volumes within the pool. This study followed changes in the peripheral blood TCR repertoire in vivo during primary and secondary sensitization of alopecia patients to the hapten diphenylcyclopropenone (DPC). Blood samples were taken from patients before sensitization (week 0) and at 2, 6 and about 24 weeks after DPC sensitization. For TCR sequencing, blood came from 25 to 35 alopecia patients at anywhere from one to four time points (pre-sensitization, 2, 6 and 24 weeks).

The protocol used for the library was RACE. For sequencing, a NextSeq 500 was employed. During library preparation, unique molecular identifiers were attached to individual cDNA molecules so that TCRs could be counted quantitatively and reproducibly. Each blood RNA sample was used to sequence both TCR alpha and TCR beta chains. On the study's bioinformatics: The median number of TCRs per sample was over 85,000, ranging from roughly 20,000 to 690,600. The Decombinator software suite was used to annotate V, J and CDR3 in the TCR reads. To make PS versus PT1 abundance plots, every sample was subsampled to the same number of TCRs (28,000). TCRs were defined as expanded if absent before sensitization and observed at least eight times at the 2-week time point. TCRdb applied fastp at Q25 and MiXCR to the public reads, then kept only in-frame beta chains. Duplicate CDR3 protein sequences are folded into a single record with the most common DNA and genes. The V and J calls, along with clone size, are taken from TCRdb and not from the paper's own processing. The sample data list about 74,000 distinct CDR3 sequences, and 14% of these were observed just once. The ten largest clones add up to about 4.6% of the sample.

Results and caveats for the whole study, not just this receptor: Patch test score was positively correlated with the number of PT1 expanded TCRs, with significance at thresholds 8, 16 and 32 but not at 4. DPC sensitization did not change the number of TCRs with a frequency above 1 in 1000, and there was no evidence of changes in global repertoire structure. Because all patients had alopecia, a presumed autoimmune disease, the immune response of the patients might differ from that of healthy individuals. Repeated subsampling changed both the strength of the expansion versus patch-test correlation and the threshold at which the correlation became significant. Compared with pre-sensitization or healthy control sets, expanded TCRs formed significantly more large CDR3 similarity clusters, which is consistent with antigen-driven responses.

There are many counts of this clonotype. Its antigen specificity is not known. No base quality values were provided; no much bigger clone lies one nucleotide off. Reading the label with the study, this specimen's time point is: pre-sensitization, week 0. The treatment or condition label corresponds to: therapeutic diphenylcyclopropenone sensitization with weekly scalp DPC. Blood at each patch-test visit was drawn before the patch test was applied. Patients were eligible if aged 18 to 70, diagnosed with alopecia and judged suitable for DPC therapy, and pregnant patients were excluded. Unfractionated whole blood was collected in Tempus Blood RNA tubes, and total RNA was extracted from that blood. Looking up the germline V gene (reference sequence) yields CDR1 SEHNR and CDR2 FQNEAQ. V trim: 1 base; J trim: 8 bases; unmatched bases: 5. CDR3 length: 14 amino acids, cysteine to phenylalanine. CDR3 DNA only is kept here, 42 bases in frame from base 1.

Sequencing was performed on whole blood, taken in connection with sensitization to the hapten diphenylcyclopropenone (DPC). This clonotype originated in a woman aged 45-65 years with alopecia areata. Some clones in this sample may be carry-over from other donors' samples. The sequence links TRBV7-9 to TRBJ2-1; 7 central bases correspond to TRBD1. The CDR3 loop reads CASSLVTGYDEQFF. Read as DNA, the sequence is TGTGCCAGCAGCTTAGTGACAGGGTACGATGAGCAGTTCTTC. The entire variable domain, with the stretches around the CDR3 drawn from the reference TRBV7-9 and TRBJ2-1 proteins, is DTGVSQNPRHKITKRGQNVTFRCDPISEHNRLYWYRQTLGQGPEFLTYFQNEAQLEKSRLLSDRFSAERPKGSFSTLEIQRTEQGDSAMYLCASSLVTGYDEQFFGPGTRLTVL.